This T cell receptor beta chain was identified during a study of metastatic and nonmetastatic thyroid tumors. Through MiXCR, TCRdb re-clonotyped the PCR reads. The table records some 54,000 clones, about 15% of them present only once. Ahead of thyroid surgery, no patient had received treatment of any kind. V shed 5 bases and J shed 8 bases, with 16 bases lying between them. CDR1 is MGHRA and CDR2 is YSYEKL in the germline V gene. CDR3 size: 14 residues. The source of this sequence is a female donor with papillary thyroid cancer or a benign thyroid nodule (not recorded which). Some clones in this sample may be carry-over from other donors' samples. Sequenced: blood. The chain recombines TRBV4-1 with TRBJ1-3; D is uncertain. Here the CDR3 reads CASSAGNIDDTIYF. The CDR3 DNA follows: TGCGCCAGCAGCGCCGGTAACATTGATGACACCATATATTTT.